A selection of T cell receptor beta chains follows, all from one sample in a study of CXCR3-negative and CXCR3-positive naive CD8 T cells. TCRdb reprocessed the 5' RACE reads and keeps a single row for each CDR3 protein, giving no DNA. This table holds some 50,000 distinct CDR3 sequences. What was sequenced was naive CXCR3- CD8+ T cells from blood. These receptors all come from a human donor in good health. Some clones in this sample may be carry-over from other donors' samples. CDR3s include the opening cysteine and the closing phenylalanine or tryptophan.

>TRBV5-1|TRBJ2-7
CASSWGQGTKDEQYF
>TRBV11-2|TRBJ2-3
CASSFPTSGDRGGDTQYF
>TRBV20-1|TRBJ2-7
CSAEDFNSYEQYF
>TRBV29-1|TRBJ2-1
CSVEDGHEWGEQFF
>TRBV7-8|TRBJ1-2
CASSLLGRSYGYTF
>TRBV25-1|TRBJ2-5
CASSPGTSDGETQYF
>TRBV15|TRBJ2-3
CATSRTGRTDTQYF
>TRBV28|TRBJ2-7
CASTLGLAGGYEQYF
>TRBV5-1|TRBJ2-2
CASSLGNSGRNSAGELFF
>TRBV7-2|TRBJ2-7
CASSFRGYEQYF
>TRBV13|TRBJ1-6
CASSQGGTKTYSPLHF
>TRBV12-3/TRBV12-4|TRBJ2-7
CASSEPGLKSEQYF
>TRBV30|TRBJ2-2
CAWSVDSRNGGELLF
>TRBV9|TRBJ2-1
CASSVVSGGATDNEQFF
>TRBV28|TRBJ2-2
CASSRGLAGYTGELFF
>TRBV20-1|TRBJ2-1
CSARREEGWNEQFF
>TRBV4-3|TRBJ2-2
CASSQDTSRSTGELFF
>TRBV5-5|TRBJ2-2
CASSLGPSGQYTGELFF
>TRBV9|TRBJ1-2
CASSGEAGPYGYTF
>TRBV7-2|TRBJ1-5
CASSLLGRGYQPQHF
>TRBV28|TRBJ1-1
CASNDPSLTEAFF
>TRBV29-1|TRBJ1-2
CSVVADYGYTF
>TRBV28|TRBJ1-6
CASSSPGLNSPLHF
>TRBV29-1|TRBJ1-1
CSVEGTENTEAFF
>TRBV4-2|TRBJ2-7
CASSQGRTYSYEQYF
>TRBV4-3|TRBJ2-1
CASSQGPLGSENNEQFF
>TRBV4-2|TRBJ2-1
CASSQGVSEGNEQFF
>TRBV29-1|TRBJ2-5
CSVEVAGQETQYF
>TRBV28|TRBJ2-3
CASSLPRRTDTQYF
>TRBV4-1|TRBJ2-3
CASSQEVLGTDTQYF
>TRBV10-3|TRBJ2-5
CAISESRASGYQETQYF
>TRBV7-6|TRBJ2-1
CASSLVLAGGEQFF